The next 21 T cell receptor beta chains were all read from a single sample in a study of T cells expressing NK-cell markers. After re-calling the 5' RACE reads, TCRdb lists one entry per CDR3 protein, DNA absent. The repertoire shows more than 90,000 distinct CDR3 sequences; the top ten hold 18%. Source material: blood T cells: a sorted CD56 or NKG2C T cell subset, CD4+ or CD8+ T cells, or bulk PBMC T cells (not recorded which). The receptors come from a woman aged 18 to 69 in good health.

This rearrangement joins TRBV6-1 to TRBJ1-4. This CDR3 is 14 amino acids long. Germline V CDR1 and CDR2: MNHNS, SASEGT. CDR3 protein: CASSPGEGEEKLFF.

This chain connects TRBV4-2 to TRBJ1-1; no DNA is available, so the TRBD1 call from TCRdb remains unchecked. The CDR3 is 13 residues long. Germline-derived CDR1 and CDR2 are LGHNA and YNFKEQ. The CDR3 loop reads CASRRTENTEAFF.

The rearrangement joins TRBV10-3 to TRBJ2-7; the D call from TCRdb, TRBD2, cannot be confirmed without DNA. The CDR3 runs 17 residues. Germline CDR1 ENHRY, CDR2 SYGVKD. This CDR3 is CAISESLPRGTSGEQYF.

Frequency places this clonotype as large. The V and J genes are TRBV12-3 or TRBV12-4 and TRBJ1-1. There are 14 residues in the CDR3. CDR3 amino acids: CASSLDGGGTEAFF.

CDR3 sequence reads: CASSLVGGNEKLFF. The chain carries TRBV5-5 and TRBJ1-4. The germline V gene has CDR1 SGHKS and CDR2 YYEKEE (reference sequence). The length of the CDR3 is 14 residues.

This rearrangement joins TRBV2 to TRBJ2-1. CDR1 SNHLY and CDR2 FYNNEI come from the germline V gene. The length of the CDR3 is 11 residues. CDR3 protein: CASTTMDEQFF.

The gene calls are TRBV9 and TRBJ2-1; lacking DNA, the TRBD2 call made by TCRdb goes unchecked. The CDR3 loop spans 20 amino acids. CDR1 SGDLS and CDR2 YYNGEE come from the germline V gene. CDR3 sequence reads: CASSGIPSGGARGPYNEQFF.

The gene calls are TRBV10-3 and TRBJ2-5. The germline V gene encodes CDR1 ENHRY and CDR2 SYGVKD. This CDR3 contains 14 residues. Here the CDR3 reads CAISEKTPQETQYF.

CDR3 sequence reads: CSVRGAETQYF. The V gene is TRBV29-1, the J gene TRBJ2-5; TCRdb selects TRBD1, and the lack of DNA leaves this call unchecked. Germline assignment: CDR1 SQVTM and CDR2 ANQGSEA. This CDR3 is built from 11 residues.

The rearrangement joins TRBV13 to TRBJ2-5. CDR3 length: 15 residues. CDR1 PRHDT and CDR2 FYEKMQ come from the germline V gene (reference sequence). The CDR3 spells CASSLGSGNQETQYF. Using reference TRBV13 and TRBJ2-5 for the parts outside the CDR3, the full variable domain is AAGVIQSPRHLIKEKRETATLKCYPIPRHDTVYWYQQGPGQDPQFLISFYEKMQSDKGSIPDRFSAQQFSDYHSELNMSSLELGDSALYFCASSLGSGNQETQYFGPGTRLLVL.

This CDR3 reads CASSAGLAAGPDTQYF. The genes are TRBV2 and TRBJ2-3; absent DNA, TCRdb's TRBD2 call cannot be checked. The germline V gene encodes CDR1 SNHLY and CDR2 FYNNEI. There are 16 residues in the CDR3. Supplemented by reference TRBV2 and TRBJ2-3, the full variable domain reads EPEVTQTPSHQVTQMGQEVILRCVPISNHLYFYWYRQILGQKVEFLVSFYNNEISEKSEIFDDQFSVERPDGSNFTLKIRSTKLEDSAMYFCASSAGLAAGPDTQYFGPGTRLTVL.

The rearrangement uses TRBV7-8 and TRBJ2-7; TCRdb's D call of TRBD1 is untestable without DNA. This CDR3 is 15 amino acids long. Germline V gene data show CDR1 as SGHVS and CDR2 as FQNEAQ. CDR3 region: CASSLGAGLPYEQYF.

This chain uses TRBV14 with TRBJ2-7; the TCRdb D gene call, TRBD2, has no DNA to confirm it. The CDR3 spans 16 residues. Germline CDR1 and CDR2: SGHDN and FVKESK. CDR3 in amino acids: CASSQDRPSGPYEQYF. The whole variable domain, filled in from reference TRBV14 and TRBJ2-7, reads EAGVTQFPSHSVIEKGQTVTLRCDPISGHDNLYWYRRVMGKEIKFLLHFVKESKQDESGMPNNRFLAERTGGTYSTLKVQPAELEDSGVYFCASSQDRPSGPYEQYFGPGTRLTVT.

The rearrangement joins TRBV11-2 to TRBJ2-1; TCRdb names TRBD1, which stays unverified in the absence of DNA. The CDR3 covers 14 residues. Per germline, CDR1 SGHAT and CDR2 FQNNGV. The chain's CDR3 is CASSRGQGYNEQFF. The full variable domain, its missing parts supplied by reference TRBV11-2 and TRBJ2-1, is EAGVAQSPRYKIIEKRQSVAFWCNPISGHATLYWYQQILGQGPKLLIQFQNNGVVDDSQLPKDRFSAERLKGVDSTLKIQPAKLEDSAVYLCASSRGQGYNEQFFGPGTRLTVL.

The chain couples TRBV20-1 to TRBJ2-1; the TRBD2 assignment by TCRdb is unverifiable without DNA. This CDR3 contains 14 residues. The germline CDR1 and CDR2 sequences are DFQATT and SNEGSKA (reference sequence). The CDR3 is CSARLAGGTNEQFF.

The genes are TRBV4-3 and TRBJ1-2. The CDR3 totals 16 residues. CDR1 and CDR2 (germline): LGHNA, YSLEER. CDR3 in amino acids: CASSQEDGLNSRGYTF.

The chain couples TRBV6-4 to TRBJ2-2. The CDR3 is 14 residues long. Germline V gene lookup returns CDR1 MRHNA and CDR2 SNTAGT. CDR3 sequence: CASSDFDRSGELFF.

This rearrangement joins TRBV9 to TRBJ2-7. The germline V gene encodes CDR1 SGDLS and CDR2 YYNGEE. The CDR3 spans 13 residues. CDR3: CASSGGSSYEQYF.

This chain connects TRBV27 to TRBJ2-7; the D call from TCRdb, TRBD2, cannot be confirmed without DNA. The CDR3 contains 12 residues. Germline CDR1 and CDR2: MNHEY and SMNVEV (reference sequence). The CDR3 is CASRGLAWEQYF.

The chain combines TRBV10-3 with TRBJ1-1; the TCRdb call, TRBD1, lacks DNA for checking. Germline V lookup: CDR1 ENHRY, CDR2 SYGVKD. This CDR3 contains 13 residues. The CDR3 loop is CAISEGGNTEAFF.

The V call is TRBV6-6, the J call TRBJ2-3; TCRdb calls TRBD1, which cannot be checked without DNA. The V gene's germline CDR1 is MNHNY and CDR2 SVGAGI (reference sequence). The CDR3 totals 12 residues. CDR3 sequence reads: CASRKGADTQYF.